Given below is one T cell receptor beta chain in context. The antigen is undetermined. These data belong to a study of CD8+ T cells in alopecia areata. Across the whole study: It was oral tofacitinib, at 5 to 10 mg twice daily, that treated patients received. General study findings and limits: Scalp and blood retained many expanded lesional clones during tofacitinib.

The length of the CDR3 is 15 residues. Germline values: CDR1 MNHEY, CDR2 SMNVEV (reference sequence). The V segment lost 7 bases and the J segment 3 bases; nucleotides outside the gene matches: 5. It was cDNA, reverse transcribed from extracted RNA, that served as the sequencing template. Libraries were prepared by immunoSEQ multiplex PCR; TCRdb keeps only in-frame clonotypes and omits some of them. The repertoire holds 95,000 to 100,000 clones, with around 55% as singletons. Treatment of the sample: oral pan-JAK inhibitor, 5-10 mg twice daily. In alopecia areata patients, both lesional scalp punch biopsies and peripheral blood were collected.

This sequence originates from a human donor with alopecia areata. Material: CD8+ T cells sorted from blood, obtained at week 4, from a patient treated with tofacitinib. The rearrangement uses TRBV27 and TRBJ2-3, with 12 bases matching TRBD2. The CDR3, as DNA: TGTGCCAGCACCTTCGGGACTAGCGGGACAGATACGCAGTATTTT. This translates into CASTFGTSGTDTQYF.